This T cell receptor beta chain was captured by sequencing in a study of T cell responses to AZD1222 COVID-19 vaccine. Sequencing used immunoSEQ multiplex PCR; TCRdb keeps in-frame clones, though not all of them. This sample has about 170,000 clones, with approximately 93% found just once. This clone was observed once. Its matching antigen is unknown. Points from the study as a whole: Every sample of the repertoires postdated the peak T cell response.

CDR1 is SGHRS, CDR2 YFSETQ, per germline. There are 14 residues in the CDR3. Germline trimming cut 5 bases from V and 5 bases from J; bases unmatched to any gene: 6. The receptor comes from an adult in good health. The V call is TRBV5-1, the J call TRBJ2-7, with 11 bases matching TRBD2. The sample in question was peripheral blood, obtained on day 0 of AZD1222 vaccination. The CDR3 nucleotides read TGCGCCAGCAGGCCCACTAGCGGGAGACACGAGCAGTACTTC. Translation: CASRPTSGRHEQYF.